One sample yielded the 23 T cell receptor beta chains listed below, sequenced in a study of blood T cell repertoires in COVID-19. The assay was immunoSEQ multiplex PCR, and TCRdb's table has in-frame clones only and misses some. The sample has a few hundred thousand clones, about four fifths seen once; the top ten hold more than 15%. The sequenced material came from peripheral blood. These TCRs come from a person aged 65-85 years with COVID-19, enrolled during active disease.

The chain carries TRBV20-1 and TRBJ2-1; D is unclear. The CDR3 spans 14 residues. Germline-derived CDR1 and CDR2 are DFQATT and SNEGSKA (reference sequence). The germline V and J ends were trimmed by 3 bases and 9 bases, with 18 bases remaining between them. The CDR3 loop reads CSASKLHNIGEQFF. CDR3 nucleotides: TGCAGTGCTAGTAAACTACACAATATTGGTGAGCAGTTCTTC.

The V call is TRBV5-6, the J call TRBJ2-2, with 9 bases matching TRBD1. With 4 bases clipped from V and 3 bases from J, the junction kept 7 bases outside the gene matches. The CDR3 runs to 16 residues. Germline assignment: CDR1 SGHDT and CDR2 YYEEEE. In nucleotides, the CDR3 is TGTGCCAGCAGCCCGGAGGGGACAGGGTACACCGGGGAGCTGTTTTTT. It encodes CASSPEGTGYTGELFF.

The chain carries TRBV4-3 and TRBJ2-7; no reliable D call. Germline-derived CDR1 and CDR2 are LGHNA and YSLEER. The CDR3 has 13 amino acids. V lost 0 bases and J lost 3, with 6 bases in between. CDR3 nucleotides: TGCGCCAGCAGCCAAGATCAGGTCTACGAGCAGTACTTC. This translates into CASSQDQVYEQYF.

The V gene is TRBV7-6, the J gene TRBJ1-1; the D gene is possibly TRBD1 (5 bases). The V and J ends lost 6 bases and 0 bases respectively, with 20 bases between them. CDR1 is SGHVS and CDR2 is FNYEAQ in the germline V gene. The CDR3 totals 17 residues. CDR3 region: CASSRPLPGLMNTEAFF. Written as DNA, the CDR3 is TGTGCCAGCAGTCGACCCCTGCCGGGACTCATGAACACTGAAGCTTTCTTT.

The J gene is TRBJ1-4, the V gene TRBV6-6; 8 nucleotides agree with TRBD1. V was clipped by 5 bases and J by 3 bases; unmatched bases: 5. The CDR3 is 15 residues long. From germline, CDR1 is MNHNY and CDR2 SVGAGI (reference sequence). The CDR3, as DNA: TGTGCCAGCAGTCGACCGACAGGGGCTAATGAAAAACTGTTTTTT. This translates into CASSRPTGANEKLFF.

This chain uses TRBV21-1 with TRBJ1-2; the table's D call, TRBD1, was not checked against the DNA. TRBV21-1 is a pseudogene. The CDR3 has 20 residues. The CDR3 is CASSTMVGETGKKGYGGYTF. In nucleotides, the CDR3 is TGTGCCAGCAGCACGATGGTCGGGGAGACAGGGAAGAAGGGCTATGGAGGCTACACCTTC.

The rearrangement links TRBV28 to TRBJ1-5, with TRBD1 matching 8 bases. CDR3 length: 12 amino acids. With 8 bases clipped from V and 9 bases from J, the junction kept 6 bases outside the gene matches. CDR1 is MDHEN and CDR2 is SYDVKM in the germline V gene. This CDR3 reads CASRRGRMPQHF. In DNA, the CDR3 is TGTGCCAGCCGCAGGGGGCGGATGCCCCAGCATTTT.

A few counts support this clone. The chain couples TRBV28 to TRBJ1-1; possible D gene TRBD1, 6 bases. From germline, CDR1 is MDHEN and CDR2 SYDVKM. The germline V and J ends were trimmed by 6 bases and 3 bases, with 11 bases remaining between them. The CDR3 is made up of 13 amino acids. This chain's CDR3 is CASRQGLDTEAFF. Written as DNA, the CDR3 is TGTGCCAGCAGGCAGGGGTTGGACACTGAAGCTTTCTTT.

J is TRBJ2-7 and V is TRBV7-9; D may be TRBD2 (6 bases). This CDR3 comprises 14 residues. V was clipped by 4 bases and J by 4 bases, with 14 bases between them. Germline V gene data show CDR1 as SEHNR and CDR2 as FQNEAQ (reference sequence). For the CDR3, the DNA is TGTGCCAGCAGCTCCGGGTCCCTAGCGTACGAGCAGTACTTC. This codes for CASSSGSLAYEQYF.

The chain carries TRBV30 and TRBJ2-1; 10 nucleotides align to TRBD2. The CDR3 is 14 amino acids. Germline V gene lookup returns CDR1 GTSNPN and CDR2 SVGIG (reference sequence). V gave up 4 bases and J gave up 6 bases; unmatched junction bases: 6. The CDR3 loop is CAWTVAGGRNEQFF. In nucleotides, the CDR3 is TGTGCCTGGACTGTAGCGGGAGGCCGCAATGAGCAGTTCTTC.

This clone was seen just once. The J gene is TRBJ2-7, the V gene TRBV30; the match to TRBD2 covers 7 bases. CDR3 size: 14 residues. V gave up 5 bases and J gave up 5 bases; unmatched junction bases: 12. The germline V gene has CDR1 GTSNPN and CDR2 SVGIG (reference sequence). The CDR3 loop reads CAWGMGGPRNEQYF. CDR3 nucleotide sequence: TGTGCCTGGGGGATGGGAGGGCCTAGGAACGAGCAGTACTTC. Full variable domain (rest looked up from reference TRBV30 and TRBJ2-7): SQTIHQWPATLVQPVGSPLSLECTVEGTSNPNLYWYRQAAGRGLQLLFYSVGIGQISSEVPQNLSASRPQDRQFILSSKKLLLSDSGFYLCAWGMGGPRNEQYFGPGTRLTVT.

Here the CDR3 DNA reads TGTGCCAGCAGCCCCGCGGGCAGCCCCTATGGCTACACCTTC. Its protein product is CASSPAGSPYGYTF. The chain has TRBV6-5 and TRBJ1-2; no clear D gene. The CDR3 loop spans 14 amino acids. Germline V gene lookup returns CDR1 MNHEY and CDR2 SVGAGI. The V gene lost 6 bases and the J gene lost 4 bases, with 15 bases spanning the gap.

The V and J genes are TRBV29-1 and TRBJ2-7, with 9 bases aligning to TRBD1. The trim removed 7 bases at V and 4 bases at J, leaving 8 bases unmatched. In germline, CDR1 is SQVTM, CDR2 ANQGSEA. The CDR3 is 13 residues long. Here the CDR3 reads CSAGQGPGYEQYF. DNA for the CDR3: TGCAGCGCCGGACAGGGGCCCGGTTACGAGCAGTACTTC.

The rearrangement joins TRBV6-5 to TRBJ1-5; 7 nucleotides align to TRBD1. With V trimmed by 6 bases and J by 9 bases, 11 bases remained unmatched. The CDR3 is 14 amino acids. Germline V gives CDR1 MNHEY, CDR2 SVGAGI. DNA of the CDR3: TGTGCCAGCAGCGCGACAGGGCCCATTCGGCCCCAGCATTTT. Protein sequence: CASSATGPIRPQHF.

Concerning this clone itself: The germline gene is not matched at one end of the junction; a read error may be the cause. The CDR3 is CASNRGQGNEKLFF. The CDR3 coding sequence is TGCGCCAGTAACAGGGGACAGGGGAATGAAAAACTGTTTTTT. The chain joins TRBV19 to TRBJ1-4; 10 nucleotides align to TRBD1. The CDR3 covers 14 residues. Germline values: CDR1 LNHDA, CDR2 SQIVND (reference sequence). The variable domain in full, with the rest retrieved from reference TRBV19 and TRBJ1-4, is DGGITQSPKYLFRKEGQNVTLSCEQNLNHDAMYWYRQDPGQGLRLIYYSQIVNDFQKGDIAEGYSVSREKKESFPLTVTSAQKNPTAFYLCASNRGQGNEKLFFGSGTQLSVL.

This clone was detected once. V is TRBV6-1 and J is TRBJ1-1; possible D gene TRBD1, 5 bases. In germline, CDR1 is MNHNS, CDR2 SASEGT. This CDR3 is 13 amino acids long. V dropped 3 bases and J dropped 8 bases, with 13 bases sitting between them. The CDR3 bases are TGTGCCAGCAGTGATCGGGGGATGGGAGAAGCTTTCTTT. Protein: CASSDRGMGEAFF.

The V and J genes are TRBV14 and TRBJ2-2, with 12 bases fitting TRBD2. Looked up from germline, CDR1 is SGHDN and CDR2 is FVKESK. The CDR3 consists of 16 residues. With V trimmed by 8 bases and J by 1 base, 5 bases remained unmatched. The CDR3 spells CASGKGLAGNTGELFF. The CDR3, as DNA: TGTGCCAGCGGAAAGGGACTAGCGGGGAACACCGGGGAGCTGTTTTTT.

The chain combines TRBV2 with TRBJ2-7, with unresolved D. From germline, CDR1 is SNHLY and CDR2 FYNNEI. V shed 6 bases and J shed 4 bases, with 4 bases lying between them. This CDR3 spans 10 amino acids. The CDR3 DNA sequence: TGTGCCAGCAGCATTTACGAGCAGTACTTC. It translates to CASSIYEQYF. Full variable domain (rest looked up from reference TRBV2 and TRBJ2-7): EPEVTQTPSHQVTQMGQEVILRCVPISNHLYFYWYRQILGQKVEFLVSFYNNEISEKSEIFDDQFSVERPDGSNFTLKIRSTKLEDSAMYFCASSIYEQYFGPGTRLTVT.

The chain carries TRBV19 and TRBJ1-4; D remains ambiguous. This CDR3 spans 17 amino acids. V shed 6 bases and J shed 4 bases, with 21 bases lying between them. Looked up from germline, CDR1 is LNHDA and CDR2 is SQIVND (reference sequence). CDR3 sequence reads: CASREKIFSSGNEKLFF. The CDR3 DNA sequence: TGTGCCAGTAGGGAAAAGATATTCTCGTCGGGTAATGAAAAACTGTTTTTT.

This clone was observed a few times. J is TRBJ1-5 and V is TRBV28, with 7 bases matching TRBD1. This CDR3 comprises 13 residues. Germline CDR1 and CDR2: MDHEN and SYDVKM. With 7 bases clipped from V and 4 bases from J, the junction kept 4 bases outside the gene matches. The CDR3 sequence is CASKVQGNQPQHF. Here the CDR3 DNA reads TGTGCCAGCAAAGTACAGGGGAATCAGCCCCAGCATTTT.

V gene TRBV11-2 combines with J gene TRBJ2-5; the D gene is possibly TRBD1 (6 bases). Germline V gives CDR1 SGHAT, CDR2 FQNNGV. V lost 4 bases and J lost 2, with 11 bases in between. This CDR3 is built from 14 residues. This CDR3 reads CASSSPGQQETQYF. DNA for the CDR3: TGTGCCAGCAGCTCACCGGGACAACAAGAGACCCAGTACTTC.

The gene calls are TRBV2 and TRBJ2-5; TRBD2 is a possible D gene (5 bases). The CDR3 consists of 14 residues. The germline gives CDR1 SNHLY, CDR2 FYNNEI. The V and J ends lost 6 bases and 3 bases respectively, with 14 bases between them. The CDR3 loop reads CASRFEGFKETQYF. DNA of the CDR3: TGTGCCAGCAGGTTCGAGGGCTTTAAAGAGACCCAGTACTTC.

Here the CDR3 reads CASRGDRINQPQHF. CDR3 sequence (DNA): TGTGCCAGCAGGGGGGACAGGATCAATCAGCCCCAGCATTTT. The chain recombines TRBV2 with TRBJ1-5; 8 nucleotides match TRBD1. Germline V gives CDR1 SNHLY, CDR2 FYNNEI. The CDR3 is made up of 14 amino acids. The junction had 4 bases not matched to a gene; V was cut back by 6 bases and J by 3 bases.